Listed here are 15 T cell receptor beta chains from one sample, sequenced in a study of siplizumab effects on memory and regulatory T cells. The data were produced by immunoSEQ multiplex PCR, yet TCRdb's version contains in-frame clones alone and is incomplete. Of over 80,000 clones in the sample, about 87% were seen once. Material for sequencing was Tregs sorted from blood. Every receptor here comes from a human donor in good health.

This clone was observed a few times. This chain uses TRBV2 with TRBJ1-5; possible D gene TRBD1, 5 bases. Germline V CDR1 and CDR2: SNHLY, FYNNEI. V shed 3 bases and J shed 7 bases, with 7 bases lying between them. CDR3 length equals 12 residues. The CDR3 loop is CASSDEGQPQHF. The CDR3 region has the DNA TGTGCCAGCAGTGATGAGGGGCAGCCCCAGCATTTT.

The sample holds one count of this clone. This chain connects TRBV6-5 to TRBJ2-7; 9 bases agree with TRBD1. CDR1 and CDR2 from the germline V gene are MNHEY and SVGAGI. V was clipped by 6 bases and J by 3 bases; unmatched bases: 6. The CDR3 runs 14 residues. Written as DNA, the CDR3 is TGTGCCAGCAGCCTGAGGACAGGGGTCTACGAGCAGTACTTC. Translated, it gives CASSLRTGVYEQYF.

The chain has TRBV5-6 and TRBJ2-7; TRBD1 matches 8 bases. Trimming at V came to 4 bases and at J to 5 bases, leaving 8 bases not matched to a gene. The CDR3 contains 14 residues. CDR1 is SGHDT, CDR2 YYEEEE, per germline. CDR3 region: CASSARGRADEQYF. The CDR3 DNA reads as TGTGCCAGCAGCGCCAGGGGGCGAGCTGACGAGCAGTACTTC.

The chain recombines TRBV6-6 with TRBJ1-1; 12 bases line up with TRBD1. CDR1 is MNHNY, CDR2 SVGAGI, per germline (reference sequence). The CDR3 runs to 15 residues. J gave up 7 bases and V 4 bases, and 7 bases lay outside the gene matches. CDR3 protein: CASSSTGTGGFEAFF. The CDR3, as DNA: TGTGCCAGCAGTTCGACCGGGACAGGGGGCTTTGAAGCTTTCTTT.

The chain is built from TRBV30 and TRBJ1-5; D ambiguous. Germline V CDR1 and CDR2: GTSNPN, SVGIG (reference sequence). V was shortened by 6 bases and J by 4 bases, with 13 bases between the two germline ends. There are 13 residues in the CDR3. The CDR3 sequence is CACAFSANQPQHF. In DNA form, the CDR3 reads TGTGCCTGCGCCTTTTCGGCGAATCAGCCCCAGCATTTT.

J is TRBJ1-1 and V is TRBV7-6; D perhaps matches TRBD1 (5 bases). Germline-derived CDR1 and CDR2 are SGHVS and FNYEAQ. The CDR3 totals 15 residues. Trimming removed 1 base at V and 7 bases at J, with 16 bases between. The chain's CDR3 is CASSLEPGPGSEAFF. CDR3 DNA: TGTGCCAGCAGCTTAGAACCGGGACCTGGAAGTGAAGCTTTCTTT.

This chain joins TRBV28 and TRBJ2-7, with 7 bases identical to TRBD1. The germline V gene encodes CDR1 MDHEN and CDR2 SYDVKM. The CDR3 sequence is 17 residues long. The J segment lost 9 bases and the V segment lost 2 bases, leaving 19 bases of the junction unmatched. Written as DNA, the CDR3 is TGTGCCAGCAGTTTAAGAGGGGGTCGGGACAGCTCAATTGTGCAGTACTTC. Translated: CASSLRGGRDSSIVQYF.

Only a few counts were recorded for this clone. V usage is TRBV7-3 and J usage is TRBJ1-6; D is unclear. The length of the CDR3 is 15 residues. Germline V gene lookup returns CDR1 SGHTA and CDR2 FQGTGA. The V end was cut by 6 bases, the J end by 3 bases, with 12 bases between. CDR3 region: CASSARPDYNSPLHF. In DNA, the CDR3 is TGTGCCAGCAGTGCTCGGCCGGACTATAATTCACCCCTCCACTTT.

V and J are TRBV14 and TRBJ2-7; 9 bases map to TRBD1. Germline CDR1 reads SGHDN; CDR2 reads FVKESK. Unmatched junction bases numbered 11, after V lost 0 bases and J lost 2 bases. This CDR3 spans 18 amino acids. For the CDR3, the DNA is TGTGCCAGCAGCCAAGAACGCTCGGACAGGGGCACCACCTACGAGCAGTACTTC. It yields the protein CASSQERSDRGTTYEQYF.

This sequence joins TRBV4-2 and TRBJ2-2; possible D gene TRBD1, 5 bases. Germline-derived CDR1 and CDR2 are LGHNA and YNFKEQ. Trimming cost V 6 bases and J 5 bases, with 10 bases left between them. This CDR3 region has 13 residues. CDR3 coding DNA: TGTGCCAGCAGGGGCAGGGAAACCGGGGAGCTGTTTTTT. Its protein product is CASRGRETGELFF.

The J gene is TRBJ2-1, the V gene TRBV6-5; tentative D call: TRBD2 (7 bases). The germline CDR1 and CDR2 sequences are MNHEY and SVGAGI. The length of the CDR3 is 15 residues. Trimming removed 4 bases from V and 2 bases from J, with 12 bases in between. CDR3 amino acids: CASSSTGGPYNEQFF. Written as DNA, the CDR3 is TGTGCCAGCAGTTCCACGGGGGGCCCCTACAATGAGCAGTTCTTC.

The rearrangement joins TRBV18 to TRBJ1-1; D call uncertain. V lost 6 bases and J 3 bases, leaving 23 bases between the germline ends. This CDR3 has 17 residues. Germline lookup yields CDR1 KGHSH and CDR2 LQKENI. CDR3 loop: CASSLTRPRVRDTEAFF. The CDR3 nucleotides read TGTGCCAGCTCCCTGACCAGACCCCGGGTTCGTGACACTGAAGCTTTCTTT.

The CDR3 DNA follows: TGTGCCATCAGCCCGGGCCCCGAGGGCACCGGGGAGCTGTTTTTT. Amino acid sequence: CAISPGPEGTGELFF. The genes are TRBV10-3 and TRBJ2-2; D is perhaps TRBD2 (5 bases). This CDR3 has 15 residues. Trimming took off 6 bases at V and 4 bases at J, with 15 bases between the two ends. The germline V gene encodes CDR1 ENHRY and CDR2 SYGVKD.

V gene TRBV5-1 combines with J gene TRBJ2-2, with D tentatively TRBD1 (7 bases). CDR3 length: 17 amino acids. V was clipped by 3 bases and J by 4 bases, with 19 bases between them. Germline loops: CDR1 SGHRS, CDR2 YFSETQ. The DNA for the CDR3 is TGCGCCAGCAGCTGGGGCATTACCAGGGGGGCCACCGGGGAGCTGTTTTTT. Translating it yields CASSWGITRGATGELFF.

The V and J genes are TRBV18 and TRBJ1-5; D is uncertain. The V end lost 2 bases, the J end lost 3 bases, and 2 bases lay between the germline ends. Germline values: CDR1 KGHSH, CDR2 LQKENI. The CDR3 is made up of 12 amino acids. The CDR3 is CASSPINQPQHF. The CDR3 nucleotides are TGTGCCAGCTCACCAATCAATCAGCCCCAGCATTTT.